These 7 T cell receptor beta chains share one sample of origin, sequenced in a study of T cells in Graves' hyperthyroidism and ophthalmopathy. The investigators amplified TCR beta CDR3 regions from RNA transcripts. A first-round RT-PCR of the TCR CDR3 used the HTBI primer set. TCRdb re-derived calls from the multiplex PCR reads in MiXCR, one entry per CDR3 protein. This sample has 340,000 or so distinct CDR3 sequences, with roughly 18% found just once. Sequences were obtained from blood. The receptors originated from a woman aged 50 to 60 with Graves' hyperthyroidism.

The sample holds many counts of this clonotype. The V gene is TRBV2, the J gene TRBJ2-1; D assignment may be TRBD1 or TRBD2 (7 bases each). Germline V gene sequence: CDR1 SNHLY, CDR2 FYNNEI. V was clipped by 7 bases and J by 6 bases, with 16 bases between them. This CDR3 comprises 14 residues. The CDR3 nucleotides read TGTGCCAGCACAGGGGGGGGCTTCCTCAATGAGCAGTTCTTC. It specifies CASTGGGFLNEQFF.

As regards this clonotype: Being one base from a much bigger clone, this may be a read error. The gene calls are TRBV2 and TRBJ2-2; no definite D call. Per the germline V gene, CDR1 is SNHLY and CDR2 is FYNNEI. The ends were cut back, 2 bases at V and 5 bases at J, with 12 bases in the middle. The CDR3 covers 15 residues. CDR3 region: CASSERLVSTGELFF. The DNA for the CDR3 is TGTGCCAGCAGTGAAAGGCTAGTTTCGACCGGGGAGCTGTTTTTT.

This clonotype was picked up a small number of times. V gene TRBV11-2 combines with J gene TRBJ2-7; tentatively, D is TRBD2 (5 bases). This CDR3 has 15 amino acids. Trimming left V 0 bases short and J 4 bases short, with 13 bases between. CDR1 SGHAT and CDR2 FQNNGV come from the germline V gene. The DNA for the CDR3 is TGTGCCAGCAGCTTAGACTTCGGGGTGGTTTACGAGCAGTACGTC. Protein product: CASSLDFGVVYEQYV.

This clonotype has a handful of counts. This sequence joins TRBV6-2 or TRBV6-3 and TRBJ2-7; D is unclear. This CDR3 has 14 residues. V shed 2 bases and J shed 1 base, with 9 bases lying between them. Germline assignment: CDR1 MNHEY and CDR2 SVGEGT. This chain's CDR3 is CASSYVWASYEQYF. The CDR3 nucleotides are TGTGCCAGCAGTTACGTGTGGGCTTCCTACGAGCAGTACTTC.

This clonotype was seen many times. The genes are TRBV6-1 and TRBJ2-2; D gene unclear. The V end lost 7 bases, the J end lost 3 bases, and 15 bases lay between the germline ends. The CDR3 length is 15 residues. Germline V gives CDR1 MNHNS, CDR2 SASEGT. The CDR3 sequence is CASKHGKGHTGELFF. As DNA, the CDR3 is TGTGCCAGCAAACACGGCAAGGGTCACACCGGGGAGCTGTTTTTT.

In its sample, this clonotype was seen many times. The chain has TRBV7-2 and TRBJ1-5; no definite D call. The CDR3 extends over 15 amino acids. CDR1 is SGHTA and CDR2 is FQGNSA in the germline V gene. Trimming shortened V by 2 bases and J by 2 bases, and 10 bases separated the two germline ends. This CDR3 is CASSLRYGGNQPQHF. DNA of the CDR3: TGTGCCAGCAGCTTACGGTACGGGGGCAATCAGCCCCAGCATTTT.

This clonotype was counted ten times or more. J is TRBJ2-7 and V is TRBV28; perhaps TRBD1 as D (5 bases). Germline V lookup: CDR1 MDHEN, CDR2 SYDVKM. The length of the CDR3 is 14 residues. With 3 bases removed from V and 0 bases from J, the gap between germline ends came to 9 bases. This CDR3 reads CASSLSGSSYEQYV. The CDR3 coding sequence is TGTGCCAGCAGTTTGTCAGGGTCCTCCTACGAGCAGTACGTC.